These T cell receptor beta chains were read from a single sample in a study of CD8 T cells in Susac syndrome. TCRdb called the immunoSEQ multiplex PCR reads again in MiXCR, with one record for every CDR3 protein. The sample has 150,000 to 200,000 distinct CDR3 sequences, approximately 94% seen once. Sequenced sample: CD4+ T cells from PBMCs. Receptor source: a human donor with multiple sclerosis. Both conserved end residues are part of each CDR3. Fields, in order: V gene, clone size, D gene, J gene, CDR3 protein, CDR3 DNA. D genes are given only for firm matches. The size of a clone is reported for some rows only, either as once, few or many, or as a class for expanded clones.

TRBV30	NA	TRBD2	TRBJ2-1	CAWQAQRGNNEQFF	TGTGCCTGGCAAGCCCAGCGGGGTAACAATGAGCAGTTCTTC
TRBV6-6	NA	NA	TRBJ1-2	CASSYLRGAGNYGYTF	TGTGCCAGCAGTTACCTGAGGGGTGCTGGGAACTATGGCTACACCTTC
TRBV11-2	NA	NA	TRBJ1-1	CASSFARIPMNTEAFF	TGTGCCAGCAGCTTCGCTCGGATCCCTATGAACACTGAAGCTTTCTTT
TRBV6-4	few	NA	TRBJ2-1	CASSRSGYNEQFF	TGTGCCAGCTCCCGATCGGGTTACAATGAGCAGTTCTTC
TRBV5-6	NA	TRBD1	TRBJ1-5	CASSRDSGQPQHF	TGTGCCAGCAGTCGGGACAGCGGGCAGCCCCAGCATTTT
TRBV7-8	NA	NA	TRBJ2-1	CASSTYRVPWGEQFF	TGTGCCAGCAGCACCTACAGGGTTCCATGGGGTGAGCAGTTCTTC
TRBV4-1	once	NA	TRBJ2-1	CASSTRGSYNEQFF	TGCGCCAGCTCCACCCGGGGCTCCTACAATGAGCAGTTCTTC
TRBV5-4	NA	TRBD2	TRBJ2-5	CASSVAGTSFETQYF	TGTGCCAGCAGCGTGGCCGGGACTAGCTTTGAGACCCAGTACTTC
TRBV5-5	NA	NA	TRBJ1-1	CASSKDRNTEAFF	TGTGCCAGCAGCAAGGACAGGAACACTGAAGCTTTCTTT
TRBV27	NA	NA	TRBJ1-5	CASSLYMDNQPQHF	TGTGCCAGCAGTTTATACATGGACAATCAGCCCCAGCATTTT
TRBV29-1	NA	TRBD1	TRBJ1-1	CSVGWDRGTEAFF	TGCAGCGTTGGGTGGGACAGGGGGACTGAAGCTTTCTTT
TRBV20-1	NA	NA	TRBJ2-1	CSARSIGEQFF	TGCAGTGCTAGGTCGATCGGCGAGCAGTTCTTC
TRBV12-3/TRBV12-4	few	NA	TRBJ1-1	CASTGNTEAFF	TGTGCCAGCACCGGGAACACTGAAGCTTTCTTT
TRBV7-6	once	NA	TRBJ2-2	CASSLAHRDYPPGSCFF	NA
TRBV23-1	NA	TRBD1	TRBJ1-4	CASSLPPTKGANVETNEKLFF	TGCGCCAGCAGTCTCCCTCCGACGAAGGGGGCAAATGTCGAAACTAATGAAAAACTGTTTTTT
TRBV7-9	NA	TRBD1	TRBJ1-1	CASSARQGAEAFF	TGTGCCAGCAGCGCAAGACAGGGGGCTGAAGCTTTCTTT
TRBV12-3/TRBV12-4	NA	TRBD2	TRBJ2-1	CASSSGLAGIDEQFF	TGTGCCAGCAGTTCCGGACTAGCGGGAATCGATGAGCAGTTCTTC
TRBV3-1	NA	NA	TRBJ2-2	CASSQGYGGGELFF	TGTGCCAGCAGCCAAGGTTACGGAGGCGGGGAGCTGTTTTTT
TRBV7-9	NA	NA	TRBJ2-3	CASSPPGGEADTQYF	TGTGCCAGCAGCCCCCCCGGTGGAGAAGCAGATACGCAGTATTTT
TRBV28	NA	NA	TRBJ2-7	CASSPRTEQYF	TGTGCCAGCAGTCCACGGACAGAGCAGTACTTC
TRBV2	once	NA	TRBJ1-4	CASSEQGRGEKLFF	TGTGCCAGCAGTGAACAGGGGCGAGGGGAAAAACTGTTTTTT
TRBV6-5	NA	NA	TRBJ2-3	CASSLGGHEDTQYF	TGTGCCAGCAGCCTGGGGGGGCACGAAGATACGCAGTATTTT
TRBV5-1	NA	TRBD2	TRBJ2-2	CASQRDGDTGELFF	TGCGCCAGCCAGCGGGACGGAGACACCGGGGAGCTGTTTTTT
TRBV12-3/TRBV12-4	once	NA	TRBJ2-4	CASTPTDRAPQYF	TGTGCCAGCACTCCAACTGATCGGGCCCCGCAGTACTTC
TRBV20-1	NA	TRBD2	TRBJ2-2	CSAWTSGNTGELFF	TGCAGTGCTTGGACTAGCGGGAACACCGGGGAGCTGTTTTTT
TRBV11-2	NA	NA	TRBJ1-1	CASSLQLEAFF	TGTGCCAGCAGCTTACAATTGGAAGCTTTCTTT
TRBV7-8	NA	NA	TRBJ2-7	CASSASSTANEQYF	TGTGCCAGCAGCGCATCGAGCACGGCCAACGAGCAGTACTTC
TRBV5-1	NA	NA	TRBJ2-6	CASRPGGANVLTF	TGCGCCAGCCGCCCGGGCGGGGCCAACGTCCTGACTTTC
TRBV20-1	once	TRBD1	TRBJ2-7	CSAARQGTYEQYF	TGCAGTGCCGCGAGACAGGGGACCTACGAGCAGTACTTC
TRBV4-1	NA	TRBD1	TRBJ1-2	CASSPPGQNSYGYTF	TGCGCCAGCAGCCCCCCGGGACAGAATAGCTATGGCTACACCTTC
TRBV10-3	NA	NA	TRBJ2-7	CAILSGYEQYF	TGTGCCATCCTGTCTGGGTACGAGCAGTACTTC
TRBV20-1	NA	NA	TRBJ1-5	CSARLYGQPQHF	TGCAGTGCTAGACTATACGGTCAGCCCCAGCATTTT
TRBV20-1	NA	NA	TRBJ1-2	CSARDLRQSSYGYTF	TGCAGTGCTAGAGATCTGAGACAGTCCTCTTATGGCTACACCTTC
TRBV20-1	once	TRBD2	TRBJ2-7	CSASGGASGPYEQYF	TGCAGTGCTAGTGGCGGGGCTAGCGGGCCCTACGAGCAGTACTTC
TRBV12-3/TRBV12-4	NA	TRBD2	TRBJ2-5	CASSGEGREGLETQYF	TGTGCCAGCAGTGGTGAGGGGCGGGAGGGCCTTGAGACCCAGTACTTC
TRBV16	once	TRBD1	TRBJ1-5	CASSQDRANQPQHF	TGTGCCAGCAGCCAGGACAGGGCGAATCAGCCCCAGCATTTT
TRBV9	NA	NA	TRBJ1-2	CASSVGGPGINYGYTF	TGTGCCAGCAGCGTAGGAGGACCCGGGATTAACTATGGCTACACCTTC
TRBV7-8	NA	NA	TRBJ1-4	CASSLRQDNEKLFF	TGTGCCAGCAGCTTAAGGCAGGACAATGAAAAACTGTTTTTT
TRBV30	NA	NA	TRBJ1-3	CAWSRQGPYSGNTIYF	TGTGCCTGGAGCCGGCAGGGCCCGTACTCTGGAAACACCATATATTTT
TRBV30	NA	NA	TRBJ1-3	CAWGSLLGPTIYF	TGTGCCTGGGGAAGTCTTTTGGGACCCACCATATATTTT
TRBV30	NA	NA	TRBJ1-5	CAWTQGQNQPQHF	TGTGCCTGGACCCAGGGGCAAAATCAGCCCCAGCATTTT
TRBV7-9	NA	NA	TRBJ2-4	CASSLVDVLAKNIQYF	TGTGCCAGCAGCTTAGTAGACGTACTAGCCAAAAACATTCAGTACTTC
TRBV7-2	NA	NA	TRBJ1-3	CASTSGPGNTIYF	TGTGCCAGCACGTCAGGGCCCGGAAACACCATATATTTT
TRBV3-1	NA	NA	TRBJ2-7	CASSLSVAYSYEQYF	TGTGCCAGCAGCCTCTCCGTGGCTTACTCCTACGAGCAGTACTTC
TRBV11-2	NA	NA	TRBJ2-3	CASGPFLLRALTDTQYF	TGTGCCAGCGGACCTTTCCTCCTGAGGGCCCTCACAGATACGCAGTATTTT
TRBV27	once	TRBD1	TRBJ2-5	CASSSPRGKVRETQYF	TGTGCCAGCAGTTCCCCCAGGGGGAAGGTGCGAGAGACCCAGTACTTC
TRBV14	NA	NA	TRBJ1-1	CASSQVAVYTEAFF	TGTGCCAGCAGCCAAGTCGCGGTTTACACTGAAGCTTTCTTT
TRBV29-1	NA	NA	TRBJ1-1	CSVEDHGTPLTEAFF	TGCAGCGTTGAAGATCACGGGACCCCCCTCACTGAAGCTTTCTTT
TRBV30	NA	TRBD1	TRBJ2-3	CAWGQGIDTQYF	TGTGCCTGGGGACAGGGTATAGATACGCAGTATTTT
TRBV27	NA	TRBD1	TRBJ2-3	CASSLTGAEADTQYF	TGTGCCAGCAGTCTGACAGGGGCGGAAGCAGATACGCAGTATTTT
TRBV12-5	NA	NA	TRBJ1-1	CASGLQGSTEAFF	TGTGCTAGTGGTTTACAGGGAAGCACTGAAGCTTTCTTT
TRBV10-3	NA	NA	TRBJ2-2	CAITEINTGELFF	TGTGCCATCACGGAGATAAACACCGGGGAGCTGTTTTTT
TRBV29-1	NA	NA	TRBJ2-7	CSVPFGYEQYF	TGCAGCGTCCCCTTTGGCTACGAGCAGTACTTC
TRBV6-6	once	TRBD1	TRBJ2-2	CASSDRVNTGELFF	TGTGCCAGCAGCGACAGGGTAAACACCGGGGAGCTGTTTTTT
TRBV7-9	NA	NA	TRBJ2-2	CASRPILTGELFF	TGTGCCAGCCGCCCCATCCTCACCGGGGAGCTGTTTTTT
TRBV14	NA	NA	TRBJ2-7	CASSLSTGNIYEQYF	TGTGCCAGCAGCCTTAGTACCGGGAATATCTACGAGCAGTACTTC
TRBV6-1	NA	TRBD1	TRBJ1-5	CASRRDRISSNQPQHF	TGTGCCAGCAGAAGGGACAGGATCTCGAGCAATCAGCCCCAGCATTTT